The rows below give T cell receptor beta chains drawn from one sample of a study of T cell responses to AZD1222 COVID-19 vaccine. Data came from immunoSEQ multiplex PCR; TCRdb stores just in-frame clones and leaves some out. The sample carries roughly 260,000 clones, 90% to 95% recorded once. The sequences come from peripheral blood, collected on day 0 of AZD1222 vaccination. These receptors were collected from an adult in good health. The CDR3 runs from the conserved cysteine through the conserved F or W. Fields, in order: clone size, D gene, V gene, J gene, CDR3 DNA, CDR3 protein. The D gene is left open where the match is weak. Clone size appears in some rows only: once, few, many, or a class for an expanded clone.

few	-	TRBV14	TRBJ2-7	TGTGCCAGCAGCGACAGGTTGCCCTACGAGCAGTACTTC	CASSDRLPYEQYF
-	-	TRBV3-1/TRBV3-2	TRBJ2-3	TGTGCCAGCAGCCCTCGAGGGGGGCACACAGATACGCAGTATTTT	CASSPRGGHTDTQYF
-	TRBD2	TRBV11-2	TRBJ2-2	TGTGCCAGCAGATTAGCGGGGGCCGGGGAGCTGTTTTTT	CASRLAGAGELFF
-	TRBD1	TRBV18	TRBJ1-6	TGTGCCAGCTCACCTCGGGACAGGTCCTTTAGCTCCTATAATTCACCCCTCCACTTT	CASSPRDRSFSSYNSPLHF
-	-	TRBV3-1/TRBV3-2	TRBJ1-2	TGTGCCAGCAGCCAAAAGGTCTATGGCTACACCTTC	CASSQKVYGYTF
-	-	TRBV3-1/TRBV3-2	TRBJ1-2	TGTGCCAGCAGCGAAGGGGGGCCACCTGGCTACACCTTC	CASSEGGPPGYTF
-	TRBD1	TRBV7-9	TRBJ1-4	TGTGCCAGCAGCGGACAGGCCTGGGAAAAACTGTTTTTT	CASSGQAWEKLFF
-	-	TRBV2	TRBJ2-7	TGTGCCAGCAGTGAAGTCGGCAGGGGATCGGAGCAGTACTTC	CASSEVGRGSEQYF
-	TRBD1	TRBV2	TRBJ2-1	TGTGCCAGCAGTGTCGGGGGAACAGGGGGTCGGTTCTTC	CASSVGGTGGRFF
-	-	TRBV28	TRBJ2-7	TGTGCCAGCAGTCTACTGGGGATCAGGGTAAAAGGGGCGTACGAGCAGTACTTC	CASSLLGIRVKGAYEQYF
-	-	TRBV27	TRBJ1-5	TGTGCCAGCAGTTTAAGGACAGACAATCAGCCCCAGCATTTT	CASSLRTDNQPQHF